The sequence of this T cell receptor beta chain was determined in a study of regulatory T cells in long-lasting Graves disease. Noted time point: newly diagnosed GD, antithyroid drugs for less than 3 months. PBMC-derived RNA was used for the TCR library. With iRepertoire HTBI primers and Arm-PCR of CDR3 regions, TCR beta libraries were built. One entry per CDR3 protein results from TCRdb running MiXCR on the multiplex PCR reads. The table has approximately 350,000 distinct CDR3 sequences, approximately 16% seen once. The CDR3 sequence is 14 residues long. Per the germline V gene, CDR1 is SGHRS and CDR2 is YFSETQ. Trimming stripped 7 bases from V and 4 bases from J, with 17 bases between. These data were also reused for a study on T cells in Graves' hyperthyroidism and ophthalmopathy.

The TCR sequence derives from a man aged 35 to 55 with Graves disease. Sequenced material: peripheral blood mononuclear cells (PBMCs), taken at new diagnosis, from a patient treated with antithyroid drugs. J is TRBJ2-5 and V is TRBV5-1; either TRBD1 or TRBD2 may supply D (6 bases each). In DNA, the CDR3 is TGCGCCAGCCGCAGGAGGGGGGCGGGAGAGACCCAGTACTTC. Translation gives CASRRRGAGETQYF.